This T cell receptor beta chain was sequenced in a study of blood T cells in healthy people across ages. For the second PCR, which ran for roughly 7 to 11 cycles, a sample-barcoded 5' primer and a J-beta primer mix were used. One entry per CDR3 protein results from TCRdb running MiXCR on the 5' RACE reads. The table includes around 1.5 million distinct CDR3 sequences, around 59% detected once. The sequencing sample was made of blood. The receptor was derived from a man aged 18 to 29 in good health.

DNA of the CDR3: TGCAGTGCTCTGCTCGGGGGGATCTCCTACGAGCAGTACTTC. Translating it yields CSALLGGISYEQYF. The genes are TRBV20-1 and TRBJ2-7; 7 nucleotides agree with TRBD2. CDR3 length: 14 amino acids. J lost 0 bases, V lost 5 bases, and 7 bases had no gene match. Germline V CDR1 and CDR2: DFQATT, SNEGSKA (reference sequence).